Detailed here is one T cell receptor beta chain. The data derive from a study of blood T cell repertoires in COVID-19. Study as a whole: The analysed material was cDNA or gDNA that came from T cells, B-cell-depleted T cells, or PBMCs.

Assay used: immunoSEQ multiplex PCR; TCRdb lists only in-frame clones, some missing. Of about 130,000 clones in the sample, 85% are singletons; the top ten hold about 6.9%. Specimen: peripheral blood. The sequence came from an elderly man with active or convalescent COVID-19.

DNA of the CDR3: TGCGCCAGCAGCTCCATTCTTAGCTCTGGGGCCAACGTCCTGACTTTC. It encodes CASSSILSSGANVLTF. This chain joins TRBV5-1 and TRBJ2-6, with D unclear. Germline-derived CDR1 and CDR2 are SGHRS and YFSETQ. The CDR3 has 16 residues. V dropped 3 bases and J dropped 0 bases, with 10 bases sitting between them.